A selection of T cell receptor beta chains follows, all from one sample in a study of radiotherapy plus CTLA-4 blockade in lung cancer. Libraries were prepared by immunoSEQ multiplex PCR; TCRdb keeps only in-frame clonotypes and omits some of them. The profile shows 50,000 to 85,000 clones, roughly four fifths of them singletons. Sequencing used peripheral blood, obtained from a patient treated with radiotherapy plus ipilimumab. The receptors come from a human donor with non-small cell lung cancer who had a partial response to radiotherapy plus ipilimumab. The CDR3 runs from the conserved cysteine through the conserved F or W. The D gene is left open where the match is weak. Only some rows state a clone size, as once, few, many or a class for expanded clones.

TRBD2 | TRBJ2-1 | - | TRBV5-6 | TGTGCCAGCAGCCAGGGAGGGCAGTCCTCCAGAAACTCCTACAATGAGCAGTTCTTC | CASSQGGQSSRNSYNEQFF
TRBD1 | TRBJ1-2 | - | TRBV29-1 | TGCAGCGTTGATCGCCTTGGGACAGGGAGTCGATATGGCTACACCTTC | CSVDRLGTGSRYGYTF
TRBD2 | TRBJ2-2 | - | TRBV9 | TGTGCCAGCACCTGGACGAGCGGGAGAGGAACCGGGGAGCTGTTTTTT | CASTWTSGRGTGELFF
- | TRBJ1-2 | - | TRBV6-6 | TGTGCCAGCAGTTATGAGGATGTCGATGGCTACACCTTC | CASSYEDVDGYTF
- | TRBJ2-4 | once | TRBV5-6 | TGTGCCAGCAGTAAAGGAGAGAACATTCAGTACTTC | CASSKGENIQYF
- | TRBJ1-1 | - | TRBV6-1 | TGTGCCAGCATCCTCGACGGGGGGAACACTGAAGCTTTCTTT | CASILDGGNTEAFF
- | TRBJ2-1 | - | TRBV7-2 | TGTGCCAGCAGCTTGACAGCGAGCTCCTACAATGAGCAGTTCTTC | CASSLTASSYNEQFF
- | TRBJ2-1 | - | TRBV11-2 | TGTGCCAGCAGTCCTATCAGGGCAAGATCCTACAATGAGCAGTTCTTC | CASSPIRARSYNEQFF
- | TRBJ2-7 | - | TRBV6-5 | TGTGCCAGCAGTTACTCCACGGAGTGGAGCTACGAGCAGTACTTC | CASSYSTEWSYEQYF
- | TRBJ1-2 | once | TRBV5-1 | TGCGCCAGCAGCTTGGGGTCAGGTAACGGGAATGGCTACACCTTC | CASSLGSGNGNGYTF
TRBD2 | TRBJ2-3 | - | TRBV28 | TGTGCCAGCAGTTTGGCTAGCGGTCTCACAGATACGCAGTATTTT | CASSLASGLTDTQYF
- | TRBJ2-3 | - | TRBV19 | TGTGCCAGTAGTATCACTACAGATACGCAGTATTTT | CASSITTDTQYF
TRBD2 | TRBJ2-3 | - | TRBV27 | TGTGCCAGCAGGTCGAGCGGGAGTATTAATACGCAGTATTTT | CASRSSGSINTQYF
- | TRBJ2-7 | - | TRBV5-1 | TGCGCCAGCAGCCAGGGACTCCTCTCCTACGAGCAGTACTTC | CASSQGLLSYEQYF
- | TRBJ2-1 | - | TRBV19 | TGTGCCAGTGGCGGAAGACAGAACTACAATGAGCAGTTCTTC | CASGGRQNYNEQFF
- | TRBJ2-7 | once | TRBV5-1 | TGCGCCAGCAGCTTGTTACAGGGCCTCTCCTACGAGCAGTACTTC | CASSLLQGLSYEQYF
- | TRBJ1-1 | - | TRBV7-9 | TGTGCCAGCAGCTTCATGGACTCGGGCGGAACTGAAGCTTTCTTT | CASSFMDSGGTEAFF
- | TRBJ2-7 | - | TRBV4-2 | TGTGCCAGCAGCCACCGGGCGAGGGGGAGGGGGGCCTACGAGCAGTACTTC | CASSHRARGRGAYEQYF
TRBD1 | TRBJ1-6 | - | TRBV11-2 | TGTGCCAGCAGCCCCCGGACAGGGATCTCACCCCTCCACTTT | CASSPRTGISPLHF
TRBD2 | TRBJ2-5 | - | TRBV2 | TGTGCCAGCAGTGCTGGCGGGAGACGAGAGACCCAGTACTTC | CASSAGGRRETQYF
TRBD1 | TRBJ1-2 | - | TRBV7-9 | TGTGCCAGCAGCGAAGGAAAGGACAGGGCTCACTATGGCTACACCTTC | CASSEGKDRAHYGYTF
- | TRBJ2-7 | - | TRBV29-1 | TGCAGCGTTTCGAACAGTTTCTACGAGCAGTACTTC | CSVSNSFYEQYF
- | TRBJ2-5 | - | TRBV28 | TGTGCCAGCACATCGGAAGAGACCCAGTACTTC | CASTSEETQYF